Detailed here is one T cell receptor beta chain. The antigen is undetermined. Within the sample, other DNA sequences also encode this same CDR3. These data are taken from a study of shared clonotypes between healthy human individuals. Study findings and constraints: Expectations were that clonotype sharing among donors would be affected by sequencing depth. For naive CD4 cells, roughly 5% of clonotypes were shared across a few donors.

Into CD45RA+ naive and CD45RA-negative memory subsets, the CD4+ cells were split. Assay: immunoSEQ multiplex PCR; the TCRdb copy retains only in-frame clones and omits some. The data show 2 million to 2.5 million clones, approximately 94% seen once. This CDR3 spans 11 amino acids. Trimming pared 3 bases from V and 4 bases from J, leaving 2 bases between. The germline gives CDR1 SNHLY, CDR2 FYNNEI. This receptor was identified in a man aged 18 to 30 in good health. The V gene is TRBV2, the J gene TRBJ2-3; D ambiguous. Material for sequencing was naive CD4+ T cells sorted from blood. The sample's subset: CD45RA+ positively selected. The CDR3 loop reads CASSDSDTQYF. In DNA form, the CDR3 reads TGTGCCAGCAGTGATTCAGATACGCAGTATTTT.